This record concerns one TCR beta chain sequence. Germline values: CDR1 KGHSH, CDR2 LQKENI. The CDR3 runs 15 residues. Survey-level immunoSEQ sequencing profiled the TCR beta repertoire. Libraries were prepared by immunoSEQ multiplex PCR; TCRdb keeps only in-frame clonotypes and omits some of them. The table records under 90,000 clones, around 95% of them present only once. The chain links TRBV18 to TRBJ2-2; 8 nucleotides match TRBD2. The sequence derives from a man aged 35 to 55 with rheumatoid arthritis. The sample was PBMCs. Written as DNA, the CDR3 is TGTGCTTCTGTGGCCGCGGGAGGTATCAGCGGGGAGCTGTTTTTT. Encoded protein: CASVAAGGISGELFF.